What follows are 14 T cell receptor beta chains derived from one specimen sequenced in a study of blood T cell repertoires in COVID-19. Generated by immunoSEQ multiplex PCR, the TCRdb table keeps only in-frame clones and is missing some. The sample has about 260,000 clones; just under 90% are singletons. Sequencing was done on a sample of PBMCs or T cells enriched from blood (not recorded which). The source of these receptors is a man aged 45-60 years who had been exposed to COVID-19.

This chain connects TRBV5-1 to TRBJ2-6; maybe TRBD2 (5 bases). The germline V and J ends were trimmed by 0 bases and 4 bases, with 8 bases remaining between them. Germline V CDR1 and CDR2: SGHRS, YFSETQ. This CDR3 is 15 amino acids long. CDR3 sequence (DNA): TGCGCCAGCAGCTTGGGCGGGTCCGGGGCCAACGTCCTGACTTTC. Its protein is CASSLGGSGANVLTF.

The chain links TRBV18 to TRBJ2-3, with D possibly matching TRBD2 (6 bases). CDR3 length equals 13 residues. The germline V and J ends were trimmed by 4 bases and 4 bases, with 9 bases remaining between them. Germline CDR1 KGHSH, CDR2 LQKENI. For the CDR3, the DNA is TGTGCCAGCTCACACGGGGGTTCAGATACGCAGTATTTT. Amino acids: CASSHGGSDTQYF.

This clone was recorded only once. This chain links TRBV19 with TRBJ1-1; weak D call: TRBD1 (5 bases). Germline lookup yields CDR1 LNHDA and CDR2 SQIVND (reference sequence). The CDR3 contains 13 residues. Trimming took 7 bases from V and 4 from J, leaving 13 bases between them. The CDR3 DNA reads as TGTGCCAGTATCCCCGGGACTAGCACTGAAGCTTTCTTT. This codes for CASIPGTSTEAFF.

This rearrangement joins TRBV12-3 or TRBV12-4 to TRBJ1-1; 7 bases map to TRBD1. Trimming at V came to 2 bases and at J to 8 bases, leaving 2 bases not matched to a gene. This CDR3 spans 12 amino acids. CDR3 protein: CASSLQQGEAFF. CDR3 DNA: TGTGCCAGCAGTTTACAACAGGGGGAAGCTTTCTTT.

Written as DNA, the CDR3 is TGCGCCAGCAGCTTGGGACCGGGAAGGATTGATTCACCCCTCCACTTT. This encodes CASSLGPGRIDSPLHF. This chain connects TRBV5-1 to TRBJ1-6; D unresolved. Germline CDR1 is SGHRS and CDR2 is YFSETQ. This CDR3 has 16 residues. V shed 0 bases and J shed 8 bases, with 15 bases lying between them. Full variable domain (remainder filled in from reference TRBV5-1 and TRBJ1-6): KAGVTQTPRYLIKTRGQQVTLSCSPISGHRSVSWYQQTPGQGLQFLFEYFSETQRNKGNFPGRFSGRQFSNSRSEMNVSTLELGDSALYLCASSLGPGRIDSPLHFGNGTRLTVT.

This chain joins TRBV28 and TRBJ2-7; 10 bases agree with TRBD1. The germline CDR1 and CDR2 sequences are MDHEN and SYDVKM. V lost 4 bases and J lost 3; bases outside the gene matches: 3. The CDR3 runs 14 residues. The DNA of the CDR3 is TGTGCCAGCAGTTCGACAGGGGGCAACTACGAGCAGTACGTC. Translation gives CASSSTGGNYEQYV.

The gene calls are TRBV15 and TRBJ2-5; D may be TRBD2 (7 bases). The CDR3 consists of 14 residues. Between the trimmed V and J ends, which lost 5 bases and 4 bases, there was a span of 14 bases. CDR1 is LNHNV and CDR2 is YYDKDF in the germline V gene (reference sequence). CDR3 in amino acids: CATSYQGRGETQYF. DNA of the CDR3: TGTGCCACCAGCTACCAGGGGAGGGGAGAGACCCAGTACTTC.

The chain uses TRBV25-1 and TRBJ2-1; 10 bases line up with TRBD2. Trimming cost V 4 bases and J 7 bases; bases outside gene matches: 7. The CDR3 length is 15 residues. Germline V gene data show CDR1 as MGHDK and CDR2 as SYGVNS. The CDR3 bases are TGTGCCAGCAGTGTTCTAGCGGGAGTGGGAAATGAGCAGTTCTTC. This gives the protein CASSVLAGVGNEQFF.

V and J are TRBV5-1 and TRBJ1-2; TRBD1 agrees at 8 bases. Trimming at V came to 3 bases and at J to 7 bases, leaving 17 bases not matched to a gene. The germline gives CDR1 SGHRS, CDR2 YFSETQ. This CDR3 spans 17 amino acids. In nucleotides, the CDR3 is TGCGCCAGCAGCTACCAAGGACAGGGAGGAGGAACCTCTGGCTACACCTTC. Protein sequence: CASSYQGQGGGTSGYTF.

A remark on this clone: Other DNA variants within this sample encode the same CDR3. This rearrangement joins TRBV24-1 to TRBJ1-5; perhaps TRBD1 as D (6 bases). CDR1 is KGHDR, CDR2 SFDVKD, per germline. V was shortened by 4 bases and J by 0 bases, with 12 bases between the two germline ends. The CDR3 runs 16 residues. The CDR3 region is CATSDAGTSSNQPQHF. CDR3 DNA sequence: TGTGCCACCAGTGACGCCGGGACATCTAGCAATCAGCCCCAGCATTTT.

In DNA, the CDR3 is TGTGCCAGCAGCGTAGAGGGAACAGGGGGTTTTTTCGATGAGCAGTTCTTC. This gives the protein CASSVEGTGGFFDEQFF. The V gene is TRBV9, the J gene TRBJ2-1, with 8 positions matching TRBD1. CDR1 and CDR2 from the germline V gene are SGDLS and YYNGEE. V lost 0 bases to trimming and J lost 8 bases; unmatched junction nucleotides: 13. CDR3 length equals 17 residues.

The chain joins TRBV30 to TRBJ1-4; D uncertain. Trimming pared 2 bases from V and 6 bases from J, leaving 7 bases between. Germline V gene sequence: CDR1 GTSNPN, CDR2 SVGIG (reference sequence). This CDR3 has 12 amino acids. This chain's CDR3 is CAWSSSYEKLFF. The CDR3 nucleotides are TGTGCCTGGAGTTCCTCGTATGAAAAACTGTTTTTT.

The V and J genes are TRBV5-1 and TRBJ1-1; TRBD1 aligns across 10 bases. Germline trimming cut 7 bases from V and 4 bases from J; bases unmatched to any gene: 10. The germline CDR1 and CDR2 sequences are SGHRS and YFSETQ. There are 15 residues in the CDR3. The DNA for the CDR3 is TGCGCCAGCGCAGGACAGGGGGTCGGGGTCACTGAAGCTTTCTTT. This sequence encodes CASAGQGVGVTEAFF.

This clone appeared once. J is TRBJ2-2 and V is TRBV9, with TRBD2 matching over 11 bases. The V and J ends lost 2 bases and 3 bases, in that order; junction bases with no gene match: 6. This CDR3 contains 17 residues. Germline CDR1 is SGDLS and CDR2 is YYNGEE. Written as DNA, the CDR3 is TGTGCCAGCAGCGTTGGGGGACTAGCGGCTTACACCGGGGAGCTGTTTTTT. It translates to CASSVGGLAAYTGELFF.